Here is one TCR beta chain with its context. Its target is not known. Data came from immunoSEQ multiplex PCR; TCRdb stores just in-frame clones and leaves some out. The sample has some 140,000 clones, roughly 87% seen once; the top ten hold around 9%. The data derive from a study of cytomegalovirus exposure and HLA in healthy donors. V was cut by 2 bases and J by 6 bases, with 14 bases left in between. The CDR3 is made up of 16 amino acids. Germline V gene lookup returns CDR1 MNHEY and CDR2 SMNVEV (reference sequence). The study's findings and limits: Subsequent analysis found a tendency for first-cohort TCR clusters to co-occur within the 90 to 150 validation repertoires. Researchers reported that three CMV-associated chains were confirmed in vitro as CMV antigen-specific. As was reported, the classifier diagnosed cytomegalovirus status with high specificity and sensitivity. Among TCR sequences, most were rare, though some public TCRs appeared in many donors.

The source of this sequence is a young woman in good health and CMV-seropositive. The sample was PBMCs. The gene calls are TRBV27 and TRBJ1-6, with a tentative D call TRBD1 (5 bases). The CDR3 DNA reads TGTGCCAGCAGTTTAGCACTCGTGGGGCTTAATTCACCCCTCCACTTT. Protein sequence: CASSLALVGLNSPLHF.